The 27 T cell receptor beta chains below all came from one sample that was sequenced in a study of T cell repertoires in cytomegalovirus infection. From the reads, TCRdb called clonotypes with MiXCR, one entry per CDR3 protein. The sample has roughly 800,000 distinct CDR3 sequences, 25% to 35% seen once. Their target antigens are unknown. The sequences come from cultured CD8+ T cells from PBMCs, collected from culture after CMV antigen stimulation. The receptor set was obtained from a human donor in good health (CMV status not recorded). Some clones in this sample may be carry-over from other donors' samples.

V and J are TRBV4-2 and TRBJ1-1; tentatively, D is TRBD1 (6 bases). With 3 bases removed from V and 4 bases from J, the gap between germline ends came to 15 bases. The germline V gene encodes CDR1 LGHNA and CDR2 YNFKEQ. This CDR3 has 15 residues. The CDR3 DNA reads TGTGCCAGCAGCCAGGACACAGGGTTATCCACTGAAGCTTTCTTT. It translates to CASSQDTGLSTEAFF.

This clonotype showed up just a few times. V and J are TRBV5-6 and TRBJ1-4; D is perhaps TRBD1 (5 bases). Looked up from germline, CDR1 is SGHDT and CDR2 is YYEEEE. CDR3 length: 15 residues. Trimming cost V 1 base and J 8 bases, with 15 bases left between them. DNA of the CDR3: TGTGCCAGCAGCTTGTATGGGGACGCAAAGGAAAAACTGTTTTTT. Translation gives CASSLYGDAKEKLFF.

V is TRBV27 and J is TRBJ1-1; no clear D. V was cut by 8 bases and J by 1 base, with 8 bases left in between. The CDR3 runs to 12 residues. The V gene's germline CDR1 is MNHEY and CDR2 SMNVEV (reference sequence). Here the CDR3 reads CASEGGNTEAFF. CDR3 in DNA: TGTGCCAGCGAGGGAGGGAACACTGAAGCTTTCTTT.

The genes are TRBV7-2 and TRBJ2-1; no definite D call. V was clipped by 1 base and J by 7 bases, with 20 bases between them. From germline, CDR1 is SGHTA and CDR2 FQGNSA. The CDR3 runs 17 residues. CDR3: CASSLVDLAVLGNEQFF. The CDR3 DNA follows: TGTGCCAGCAGCTTAGTGGATCTTGCGGTTTTAGGGAATGAGCAGTTCTTC.

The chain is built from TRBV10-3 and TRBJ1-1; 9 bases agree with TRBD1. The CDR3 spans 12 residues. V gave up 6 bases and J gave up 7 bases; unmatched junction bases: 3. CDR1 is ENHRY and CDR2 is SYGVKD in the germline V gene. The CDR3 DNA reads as TGTGCCATCAGGAGACAGGGGGATGAAGCTTTCTTT. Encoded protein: CAIRRQGDEAFF.

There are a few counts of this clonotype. This CDR3 reads CASSHRDRAEAFF. CDR3 DNA: TGTGCCAGCAGCCACAGAGACAGGGCTGAAGCTTTCTTT. This chain joins TRBV3-1 and TRBJ1-1, with 7 nucleotides matching TRBD1. This CDR3 spans 13 amino acids. Germline assignment: CDR1 LGHDT and CDR2 YNNKEL (reference sequence). Germline trimming cut 3 bases from V and 6 bases from J; bases unmatched to any gene: 4.

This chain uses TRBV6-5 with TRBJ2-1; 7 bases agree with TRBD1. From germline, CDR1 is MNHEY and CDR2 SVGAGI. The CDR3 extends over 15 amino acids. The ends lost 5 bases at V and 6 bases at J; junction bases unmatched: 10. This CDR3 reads CASSHRDSTFNEQFF. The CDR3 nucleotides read TGTGCCAGCAGTCACCGGGACAGTACTTTCAATGAGCAGTTCTTC.

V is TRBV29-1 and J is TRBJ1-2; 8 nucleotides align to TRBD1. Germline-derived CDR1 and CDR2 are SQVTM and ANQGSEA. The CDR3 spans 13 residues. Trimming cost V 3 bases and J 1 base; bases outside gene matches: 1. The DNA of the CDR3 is TGCAGCGTTGAGACAGGGGATAACTATGGCTACACCTTC. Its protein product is CSVETGDNYGYTF.

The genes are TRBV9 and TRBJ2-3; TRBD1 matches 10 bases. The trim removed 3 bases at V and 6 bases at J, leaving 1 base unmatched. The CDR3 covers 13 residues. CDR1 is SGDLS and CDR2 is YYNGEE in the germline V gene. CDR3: CASSGGQGDTQYF. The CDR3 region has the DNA TGTGCCAGCAGCGGGGGACAGGGGGATACGCAGTATTTT.

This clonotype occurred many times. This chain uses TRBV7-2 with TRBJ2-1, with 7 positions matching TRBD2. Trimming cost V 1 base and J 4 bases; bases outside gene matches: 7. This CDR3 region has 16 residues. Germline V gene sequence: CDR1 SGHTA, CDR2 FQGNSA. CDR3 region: CASSLGVGGRYNEQFF. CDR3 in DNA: TGTGCCAGCAGCTTAGGGGTGGGGGGGAGATACAATGAGCAGTTCTTC.

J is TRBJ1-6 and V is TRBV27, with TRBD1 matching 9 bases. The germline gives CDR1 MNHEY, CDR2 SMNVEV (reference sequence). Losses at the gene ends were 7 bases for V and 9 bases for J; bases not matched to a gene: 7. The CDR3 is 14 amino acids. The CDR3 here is CASTPTGGRSPLHF. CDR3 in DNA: TGTGCCAGCACCCCGACAGGGGGACGTTCACCCCTCCACTTT.

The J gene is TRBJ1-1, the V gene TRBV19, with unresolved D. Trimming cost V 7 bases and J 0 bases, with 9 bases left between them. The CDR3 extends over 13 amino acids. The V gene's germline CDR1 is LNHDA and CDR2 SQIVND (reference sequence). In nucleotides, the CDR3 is TGTGCCAGTACCTCATGGATGAACACTGAAGCTTTCTTT. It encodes CASTSWMNTEAFF.

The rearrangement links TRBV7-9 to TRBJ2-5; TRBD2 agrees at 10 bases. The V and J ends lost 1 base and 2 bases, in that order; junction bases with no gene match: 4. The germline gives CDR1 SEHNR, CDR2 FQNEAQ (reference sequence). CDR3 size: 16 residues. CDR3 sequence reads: CASSLELAGIQETQYF. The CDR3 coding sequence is TGTGCCAGCAGCTTAGAACTAGCGGGGATACAAGAGACCCAGTACTTC.

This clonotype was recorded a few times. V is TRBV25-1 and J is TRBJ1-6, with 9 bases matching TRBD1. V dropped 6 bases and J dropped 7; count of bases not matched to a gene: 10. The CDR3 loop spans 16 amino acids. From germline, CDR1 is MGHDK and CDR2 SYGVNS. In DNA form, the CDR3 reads TGTGCCAGCAGCCTCGACAGGGGGAGAATGAATTCACCCCTCCACTTT. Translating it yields CASSLDRGRMNSPLHF.

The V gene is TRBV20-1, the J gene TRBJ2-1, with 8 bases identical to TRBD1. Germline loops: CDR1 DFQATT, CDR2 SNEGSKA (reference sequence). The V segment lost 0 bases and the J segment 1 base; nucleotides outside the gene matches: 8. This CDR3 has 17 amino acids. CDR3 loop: CSARDPTQGASYNEQFF. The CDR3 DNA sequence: TGCAGTGCTAGAGATCCAACTCAGGGGGCGTCCTACAATGAGCAGTTCTTC.

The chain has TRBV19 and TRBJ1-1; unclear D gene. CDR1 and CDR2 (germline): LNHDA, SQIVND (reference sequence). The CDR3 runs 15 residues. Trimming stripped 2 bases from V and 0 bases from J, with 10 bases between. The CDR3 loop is CASSIFGHLNTEAFF. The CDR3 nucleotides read TGTGCCAGTAGTATATTTGGGCACTTGAACACTGAAGCTTTCTTT.

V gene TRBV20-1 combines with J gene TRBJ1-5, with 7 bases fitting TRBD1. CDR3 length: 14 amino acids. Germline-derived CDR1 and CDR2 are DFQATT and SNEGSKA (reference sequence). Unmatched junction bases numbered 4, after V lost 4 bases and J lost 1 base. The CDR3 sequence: CSATDRESNQPQHF. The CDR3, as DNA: TGCAGTGCTACAGACAGGGAAAGCAATCAGCCCCAGCATTTT.

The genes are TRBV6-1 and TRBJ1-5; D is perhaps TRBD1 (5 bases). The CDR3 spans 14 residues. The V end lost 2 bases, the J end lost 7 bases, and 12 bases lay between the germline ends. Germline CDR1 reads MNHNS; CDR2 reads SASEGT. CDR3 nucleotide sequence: TGTGCCAGCAGTGAATTGGCCAGGGCCCAGCCCCAGCATTTT. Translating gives CASSELARAQPQHF.

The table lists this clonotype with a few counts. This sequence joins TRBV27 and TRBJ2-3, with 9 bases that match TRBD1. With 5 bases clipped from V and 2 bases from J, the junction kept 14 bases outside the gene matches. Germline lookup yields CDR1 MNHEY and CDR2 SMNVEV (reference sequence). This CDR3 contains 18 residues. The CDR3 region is CASSRLWVRDRDTDTQYF. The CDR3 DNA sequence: TGTGCCAGCAGTCGCCTGTGGGTTCGGGACAGGGACACAGATACGCAGTATTTT.

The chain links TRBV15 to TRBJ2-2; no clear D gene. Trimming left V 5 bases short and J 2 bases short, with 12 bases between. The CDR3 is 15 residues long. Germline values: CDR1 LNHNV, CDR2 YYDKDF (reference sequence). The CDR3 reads CATSLRQLNTGELFF. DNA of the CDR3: TGTGCCACCAGCCTACGGCAGCTTAACACCGGGGAGCTGTTTTTT.

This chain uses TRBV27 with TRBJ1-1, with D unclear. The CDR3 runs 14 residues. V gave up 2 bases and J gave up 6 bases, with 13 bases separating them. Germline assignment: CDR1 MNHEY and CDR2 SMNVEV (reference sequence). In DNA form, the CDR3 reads TGTGCCAGCAGTTTAGTATATTCCGGGTCTGAAGCTTTCTTT. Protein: CASSLVYSGSEAFF.

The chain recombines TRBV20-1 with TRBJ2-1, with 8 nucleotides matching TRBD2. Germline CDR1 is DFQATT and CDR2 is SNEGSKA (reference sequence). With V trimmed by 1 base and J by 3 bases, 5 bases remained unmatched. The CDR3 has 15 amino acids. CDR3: CSARGAGVLYNEQFF. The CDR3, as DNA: TGCAGTGCTAGAGGAGCGGGGGTCCTCTACAATGAGCAGTTCTTC.

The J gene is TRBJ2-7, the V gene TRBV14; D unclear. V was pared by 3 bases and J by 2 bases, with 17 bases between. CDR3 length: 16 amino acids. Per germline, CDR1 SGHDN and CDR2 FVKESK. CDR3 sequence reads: CASSHGRTTNPYEQYF. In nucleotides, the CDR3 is TGTGCCAGCAGCCATGGTAGGACGACAAACCCCTACGAGCAGTACTTC.

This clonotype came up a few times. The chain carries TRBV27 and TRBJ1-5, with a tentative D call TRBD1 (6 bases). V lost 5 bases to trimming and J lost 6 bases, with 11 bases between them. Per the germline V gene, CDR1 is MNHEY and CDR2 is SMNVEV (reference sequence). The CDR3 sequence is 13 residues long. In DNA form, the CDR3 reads TGTGCCAGCAGTCCAGGGGCGCGTCAGCCCCAGCATTTT. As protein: CASSPGARQPQHF.

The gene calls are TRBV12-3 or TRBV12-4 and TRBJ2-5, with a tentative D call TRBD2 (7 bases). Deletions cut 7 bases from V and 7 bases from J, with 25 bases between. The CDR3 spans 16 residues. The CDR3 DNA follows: TGTGCCAGCAACGGGGGACCGGGGGGCCGGCCCGGGACCCAGTACTTC. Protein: CASNGGPGGRPGTQYF.

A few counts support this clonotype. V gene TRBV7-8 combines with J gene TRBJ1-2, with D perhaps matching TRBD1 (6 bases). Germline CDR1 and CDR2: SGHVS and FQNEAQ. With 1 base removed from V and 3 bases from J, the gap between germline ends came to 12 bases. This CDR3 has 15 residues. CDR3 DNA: TGTGCCAGCAGCTTAGGGGGGCCCGAAGACTATGGCTACACCTTC. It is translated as CASSLGGPEDYGYTF.

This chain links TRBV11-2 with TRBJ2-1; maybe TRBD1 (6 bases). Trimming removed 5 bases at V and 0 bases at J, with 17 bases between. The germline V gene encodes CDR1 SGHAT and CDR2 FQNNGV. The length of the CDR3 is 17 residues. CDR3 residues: CASSLTQGIGSYNEQFF. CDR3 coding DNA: TGTGCCAGCAGCCTCACCCAGGGGATCGGCTCCTACAATGAGCAGTTCTTC.